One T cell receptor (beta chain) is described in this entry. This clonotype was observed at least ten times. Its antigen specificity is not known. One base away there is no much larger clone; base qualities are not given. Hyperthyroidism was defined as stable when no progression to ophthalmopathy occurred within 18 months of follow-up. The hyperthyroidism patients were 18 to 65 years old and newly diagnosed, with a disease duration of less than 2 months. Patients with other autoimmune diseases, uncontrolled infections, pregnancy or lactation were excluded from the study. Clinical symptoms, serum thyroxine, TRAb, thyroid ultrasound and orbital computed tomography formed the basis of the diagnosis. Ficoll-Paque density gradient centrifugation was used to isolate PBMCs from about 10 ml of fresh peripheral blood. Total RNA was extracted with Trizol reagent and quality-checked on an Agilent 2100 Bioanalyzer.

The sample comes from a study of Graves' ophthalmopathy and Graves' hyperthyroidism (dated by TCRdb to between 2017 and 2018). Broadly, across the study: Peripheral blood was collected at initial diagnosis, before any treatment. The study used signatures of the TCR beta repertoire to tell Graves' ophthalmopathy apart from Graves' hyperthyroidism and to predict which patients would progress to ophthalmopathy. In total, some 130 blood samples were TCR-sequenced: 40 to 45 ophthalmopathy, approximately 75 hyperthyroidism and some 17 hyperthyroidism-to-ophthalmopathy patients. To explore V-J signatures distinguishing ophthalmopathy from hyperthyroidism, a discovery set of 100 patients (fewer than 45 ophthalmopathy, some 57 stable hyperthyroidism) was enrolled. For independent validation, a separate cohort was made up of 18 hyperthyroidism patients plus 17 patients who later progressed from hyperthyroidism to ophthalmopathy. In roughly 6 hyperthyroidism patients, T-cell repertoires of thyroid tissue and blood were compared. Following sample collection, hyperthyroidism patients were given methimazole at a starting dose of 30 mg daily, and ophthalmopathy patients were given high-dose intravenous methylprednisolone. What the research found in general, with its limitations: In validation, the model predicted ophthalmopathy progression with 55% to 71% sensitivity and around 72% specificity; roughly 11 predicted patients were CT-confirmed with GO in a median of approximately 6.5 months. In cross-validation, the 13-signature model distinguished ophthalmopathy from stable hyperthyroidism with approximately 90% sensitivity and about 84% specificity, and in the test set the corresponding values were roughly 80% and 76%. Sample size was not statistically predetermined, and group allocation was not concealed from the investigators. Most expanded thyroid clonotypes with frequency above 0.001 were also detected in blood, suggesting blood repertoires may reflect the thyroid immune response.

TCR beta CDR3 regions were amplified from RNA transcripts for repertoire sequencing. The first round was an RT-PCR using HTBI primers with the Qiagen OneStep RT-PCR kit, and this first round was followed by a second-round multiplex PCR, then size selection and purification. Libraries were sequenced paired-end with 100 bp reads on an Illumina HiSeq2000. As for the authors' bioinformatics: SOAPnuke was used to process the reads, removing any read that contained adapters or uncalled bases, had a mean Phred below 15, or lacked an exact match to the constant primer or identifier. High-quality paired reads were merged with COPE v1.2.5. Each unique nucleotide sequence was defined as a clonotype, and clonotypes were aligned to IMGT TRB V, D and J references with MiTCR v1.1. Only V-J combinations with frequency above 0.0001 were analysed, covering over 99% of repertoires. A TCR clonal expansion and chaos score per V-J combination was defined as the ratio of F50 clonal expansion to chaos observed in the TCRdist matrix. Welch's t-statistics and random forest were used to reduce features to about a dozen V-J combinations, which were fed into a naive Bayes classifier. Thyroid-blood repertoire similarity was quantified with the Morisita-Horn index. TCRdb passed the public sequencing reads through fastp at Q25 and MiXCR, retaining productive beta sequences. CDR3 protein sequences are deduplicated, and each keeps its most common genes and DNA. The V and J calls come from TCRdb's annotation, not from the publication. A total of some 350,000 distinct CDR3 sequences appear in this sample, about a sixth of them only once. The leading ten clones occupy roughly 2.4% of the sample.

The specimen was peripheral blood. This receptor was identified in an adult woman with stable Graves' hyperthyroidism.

This receptor has the CDR3 CASSLVTGGPQHF. The bases read TGTGCCAGCAGCTTAGTCACAGGAGGGCCCCAGCATTTT. The chain is encoded by TRBV7-2 joined to TRBJ1-5; a tentative D call is TRBD1 (5 bases match). V is clipped by 1 base and J by 9 bases, and the sequence between their germline boundaries is 10 bases long. Sequences SGHTA (CDR1) and FQGNSA (CDR2) are obtained from the germline V gene. The CDR3 measures 13 amino acids from cysteine to phenylalanine. Here the CDR3 DNA is all that survives: 39 bases in frame from base 1.